The 28 T cell receptor beta chains below come from one sample, sequenced in a study of blood T cell repertoires in COVID-19. The repertoire was sequenced with immunoSEQ multiplex PCR; TCRdb's copy has only in-frame clones and lacks some. The repertoire holds fewer than 45,000 clones, with 80% as singletons. Sequenced: peripheral blood. The source of these receptors is a man aged 65 to 79 with acute or convalescent COVID-19.

The rearrangement joins TRBV5-5 to TRBJ1-2, with 9 bases matching TRBD1. Germline CDR1 SGHKS, CDR2 YYEKEE (reference sequence). The length of the CDR3 is 16 residues. The V and J ends lost 4 bases and 6 bases, in that order; junction bases with no gene match: 13. CDR3 coding DNA: TGTGCCAGCAGCCTTACTCCGGGACAGGGAAAGGATGGCTACACCTTC. Protein: CASSLTPGQGKDGYTF. Combining the CDR3 with reference TRBV5-5 and TRBJ1-2 gives the whole variable domain DAGVTQSPTHLIKTRGQQVTLRCSPISGHKSVSWYQQVLGQGPQFIFQYYEKEERGRGNFPDRFSARQFPNYSSELNVNALLLGDSALYLCASSLTPGQGKDGYTFGSGTRLTVV.

The chain carries TRBV12-3 or TRBV12-4 and TRBJ2-3; D is undetermined. The germline V and J ends were trimmed by 0 bases and 4 bases, with 5 bases remaining between them. This CDR3 contains 13 residues. The CDR3 coding sequence is TGTGCCAGCAGTTTAGCATTATCAGATACGCAGTATTTT. It translates to CASSLALSDTQYF.

CDR3 bases: TGTGCCAGTAGTGCTCCCGGGGGGCGCGTTGGTGGCTACACCTTC. Translated, it gives CASSAPGGRVGGYTF. The V and J genes are TRBV19 and TRBJ1-2, with D possibly being TRBD1 (6 bases). CDR1 and CDR2 from the germline V gene are LNHDA and SQIVND (reference sequence). This CDR3 spans 15 amino acids. V was pared by 5 bases and J by 7 bases, with 20 bases between.

V is TRBV28 and J is TRBJ1-2; D not certain. This CDR3 has 14 amino acids. CDR1 and CDR2 (germline): MDHEN, SYDVKM. Trimming stripped 1 base from V and 6 bases from J, with 12 bases between. CDR3 in DNA: TGTGCCAGCAGTTTATTATTGACGGGTCATGGCTACACCTTC. It translates to CASSLLLTGHGYTF.

This chain connects TRBV7-2 to TRBJ2-3; TRBD1 matches 8 bases. The J segment lost 5 bases and the V segment lost 5 bases, leaving 9 bases of the junction unmatched. This CDR3 contains 15 residues. CDR1 SGHTA and CDR2 FQGNSA come from the germline V gene. The DNA of the CDR3 is TGTGCCAGCAGCGCCCGACAGGGGCTGGGAGATACGCAGTATTTT. Translated: CASSARQGLGDTQYF.

The table lists this clone with a few counts. This rearrangement joins TRBV10-2 to TRBJ1-1, with 8 bases that match TRBD1. Germline V gene data show CDR1 as WSHSY and CDR2 as SAAADI. The V segment lost 6 bases and the J segment 1 base; nucleotides outside the gene matches: 4. The CDR3 is made up of 14 amino acids. The CDR3 sequence: CASRLTGANTEAFF. CDR3 nucleotides: TGCGCCAGCAGGCTGACAGGGGCGAACACTGAAGCTTTCTTT.

V usage is TRBV7-3 and J usage is TRBJ2-5; 8 positions agree with TRBD1. The germline V gene has CDR1 SGHTA and CDR2 FQGTGA. The J segment lost 5 bases and the V segment lost 5 bases, leaving 4 bases of the junction unmatched. The CDR3 is made up of 13 amino acids. The CDR3 sequence is CASSLGQGETQYF. DNA for the CDR3: TGTGCCAGCAGCCTTGGACAGGGTGAGACCCAGTACTTC.

The chain has TRBV9 and TRBJ1-4; no clear D. The germline gives CDR1 SGDLS, CDR2 YYNGEE. The CDR3 is 16 residues long. Deletions cut 3 bases from V and 0 bases from J, with 12 bases between. The DNA of the CDR3 is TGTGCCAGCAGCGGACGGACGGGAGCAACTAATGAAAAACTGTTTTTT. Translation: CASSGRTGATNEKLFF.

This clone was recorded a few times. The rearrangement uses TRBV21-1 and TRBJ1-5. TRBV21-1 constitutes a pseudogene. There are 17 residues in the CDR3. DNA of the CDR3: TGTGCCAGCAGCAAATTACAGGGAAAGGGAGGGAATCAGCCCCAGCATTTT. Translated, it gives CASSKLQGKGGNQPQHF.

DNA for the CDR3: TGTGCCAGTAGCATTGGTAGCGGGGGACCCTACGAGCAGTACTTC. Protein sequence: CASSIGSGGPYEQYF. The rearrangement links TRBV19 to TRBJ2-7; 9 bases match TRBD2. The junction had 8 bases not matched to a gene; V was cut back by 6 bases and J by 2 bases. The CDR3 extends over 15 amino acids. CDR1 is LNHDA and CDR2 is SQIVND in the germline V gene (reference sequence).

This sequence joins TRBV2 and TRBJ2-5; TRBD2 aligns across 10 bases. The CDR3 is 18 residues long. With V trimmed by 6 bases and J by 1 base, 14 bases remained unmatched. Germline V gives CDR1 SNHLY, CDR2 FYNNEI. The CDR3 nucleotides are TGTGCCAGCAGCCTCTCTATGGGGAGCGGGGGGGCCCAAGAGACCCAGTACTTC. Translation gives CASSLSMGSGGAQETQYF. The whole variable domain, remainder taken from reference TRBV2 and TRBJ2-5, is EPEVTQTPSHQVTQMGQEVILRCVPISNHLYFYWYRQILGQKVEFLVSFYNNEISEKSEIFDDQFSVERPDGSNFTLKIRSTKLEDSAMYFCASSLSMGSGGAQETQYFGPGTRLLVL.

V is TRBV19 and J is TRBJ1-5, with 12 bases matching TRBD1. CDR3 length: 17 residues. The J segment lost 1 base and the V segment lost 6 bases, leaving 7 bases of the junction unmatched. From germline, CDR1 is LNHDA and CDR2 SQIVND (reference sequence). The DNA of the CDR3 is TGTGCCAGTAGCTCAACGGGACAGGGGGCAAGCAATCAGCCCCAGCATTTT. Protein product: CASSSTGQGASNQPQHF.

The rearrangement links TRBV4-3 to TRBJ2-1; 8 bases fit TRBD2. The CDR3 contains 17 residues. The germline CDR1 and CDR2 sequences are LGHNA and YSLEER. The ends lost 1 base at V and 5 bases at J; junction bases unmatched: 10. The CDR3 DNA is TGCGCCAGCAGCCAAGCGGGAATAGCGGGGTTTCACAATGAGCAGTTCTTC. Translation: CASSQAGIAGFHNEQFF.

This clone was picked up a small number of times. This chain joins TRBV4-3 and TRBJ1-2, with D tentatively TRBD1 (5 bases). The CDR3 contains 13 residues. The germline gives CDR1 LGHNA, CDR2 YSLEER. Trimming stripped 2 bases from V and 4 bases from J, with 8 bases between. The CDR3 coding sequence is TGCGCCAGCAGCCAACGGGACTTCTATGGCTACACCTTC. Its translation: CASSQRDFYGYTF.

The chain joins TRBV4-1 to TRBJ2-4, with D tentatively TRBD2 (6 bases). Deletions cut 0 bases from V and 3 bases from J, with 15 bases between. The germline V gene encodes CDR1 MGHRA and CDR2 YSYEKL. The length of the CDR3 is 17 residues. The CDR3 bases are TGCGCCAGCAGCCAAGAGGGCAGCGGGCGGGTCAAAAACATTCAGTACTTC. Translating it yields CASSQEGSGRVKNIQYF.

V gene TRBV14 combines with J gene TRBJ1-3; D is undetermined. Per germline, CDR1 SGHDN and CDR2 FVKESK. The CDR3 loop spans 14 amino acids. Trimming cost V 3 bases and J 1 base, with 7 bases left between them. In nucleotides, the CDR3 is TGTGCCAGCAGCCACACAAAATCTGGAAACACCATATATTTT. Protein: CASSHTKSGNTIYF.

This chain uses TRBV28 with TRBJ1-1, with D unresolved. Germline CDR1 is MDHEN and CDR2 is SYDVKM. The CDR3 has 13 residues. The ends were cut back, 6 bases at V and 10 bases at J, with 18 bases in the middle. The CDR3 reads CASREGGKNGAFF. The CDR3 DNA is TGTGCCAGCAGAGAGGGCGGGAAGAACGGAGCTTTCTTT.

This rearrangement joins TRBV19 to TRBJ2-2; perhaps TRBD1 as D (6 bases). Germline loops: CDR1 LNHDA, CDR2 SQIVND (reference sequence). CDR3 length: 16 residues. Trimming removed 0 bases at V and 4 bases at J, with 12 bases between. This CDR3 is CASSIDPGASTGELFF. CDR3 nucleotide sequence: TGTGCCAGTAGTATAGATCCAGGGGCTTCCACCGGGGAGCTGTTTTTT.

This clone was counted only a few times. The chain links TRBV5-6 to TRBJ1-2; D is possibly TRBD1 (6 bases). CDR1 and CDR2 (germline): SGHDT, YYEEEE. Deletions cut 4 bases from V and 7 bases from J, with 14 bases between. The CDR3 has 13 residues. The CDR3 is CASSTGQILGYTF. CDR3 sequence (DNA): TGTGCCAGCAGCACGGGACAAATCCTTGGCTACACCTTC.

DNA of the CDR3: TGTGCCAGCAGTTTAGCGTACTTCGGCTACACCTTC. Translated, it gives CASSLAYFGYTF. This sequence joins TRBV28 and TRBJ1-2; D gene unclear. The CDR3 sequence is 12 residues long. The germline V gene encodes CDR1 MDHEN and CDR2 SYDVKM. V lost 2 bases and J 8 bases, leaving 9 bases between the germline ends.

The V call is TRBV7-3, the J call TRBJ2-7; TRBD2 is a possible D gene (5 bases). CDR1 is SGHTA, CDR2 FQGTGA, per germline. V lost 5 bases, J lost 3 bases, and 14 bases lay in between. The CDR3 consists of 14 residues. CDR3 protein: CASSNQGSGYEQYF. In nucleotides, the CDR3 is TGTGCCAGCAGCAACCAAGGAAGCGGCTACGAGCAGTACTTC.

The chain combines TRBV4-2 with TRBJ1-2; 11 nucleotides align to TRBD1. The CDR3 sequence is 19 residues long. After removal of 3 bases from V and 8 bases from J, the junction contained 20 bases not matched to a gene. CDR1 is LGHNA and CDR2 is YNFKEQ in the germline V gene. CDR3 bases: TGTGCCAGCAGCCAGCTTCTCGTCGGGACAGGGGGGTCGCAAAGAGGCTACACCTTC. Amino acids: CASSQLLVGTGGSQRGYTF.

In DNA form, the CDR3 reads TGTGCCACCAGCCCTGCGGCCGGTCGGGAGACCCAGTACTTC. It yields the protein CATSPAAGRETQYF. J is TRBJ2-5 and V is TRBV15; no reliable D call. This CDR3 has 14 residues. V lost 5 bases and J 5 bases, leaving 15 bases between the germline ends. CDR1 and CDR2 from the germline V gene are LNHNV and YYDKDF (reference sequence).

V gene TRBV18 combines with J gene TRBJ1-3; no clear D gene. Between the trimmed V and J ends, which lost 2 bases and 2 bases, there was a span of 7 bases. CDR1 is KGHSH and CDR2 is LQKENI in the germline V gene. The CDR3 covers 14 residues. CDR3 coding DNA: TGTGCCAGCTCACCAGCGGCAGCTGGAAACACCATATATTTT. It codes for CASSPAAAGNTIYF.

For the CDR3, the DNA is TGTGCCAGTAGTATAGGAAAGGTGGCGGGGCCGCCATTCTTC. Amino acid sequence: CASSIGKVAGPPFF. This chain connects TRBV19 to TRBJ2-1, with D possibly matching TRBD2 (6 bases). Looked up from germline, CDR1 is LNHDA and CDR2 is SQIVND (reference sequence). The CDR3 is 14 residues long. The V gene lost 1 base and the J gene lost 16 bases, with 20 bases spanning the gap.

The V gene is TRBV7-8, the J gene TRBJ2-7; 8 bases agree with TRBD1. Trimming cost V 4 bases and J 0 bases; bases outside gene matches: 5. The CDR3 spans 15 residues. Germline V gives CDR1 SGHVS, CDR2 FQNEAQ. The chain's CDR3 is CASSSPGQVSYEQYF. The CDR3 DNA is TGTGCCAGCAGCTCTCCGGGACAGGTCTCCTACGAGCAGTACTTC. Together with reference TRBV7-8 and TRBJ2-7, the CDR3 gives the full variable domain: GAGVSQSPRYKVAKRGQDVALRCDPISGHVSLFWYQQALGQGPEFLTYFQNEAQLDKSGLPSDRFFAERPEGSVSTLKIQRTQQEDSAVYLCASSSPGQVSYEQYFGPGTRLTVT.

V and J are TRBV11-2 and TRBJ1-1; possible D gene TRBD1, 5 bases. Trimming removed 5 bases at V and 0 bases at J, with 10 bases between. The CDR3 is 14 amino acids. The germline V gene has CDR1 SGHAT and CDR2 FQNNGV. The CDR3 sequence is CASSGQTMNTEAFF. As DNA, the CDR3 is TGTGCCAGCAGCGGACAAACCATGAACACTGAAGCTTTCTTT.

V gene TRBV4-1 combines with J gene TRBJ2-7; TRBD1 aligns across 8 bases. Germline-derived CDR1 and CDR2 are MGHRA and YSYEKL. Trimming removed 4 bases from V and 3 bases from J; junction bases left unmatched: 2. The CDR3 contains 13 residues. The CDR3 is CASSRGQGYEQYF. The CDR3 DNA reads TGCGCCAGCAGCCGAGGACAGGGCTACGAGCAGTACTTC.